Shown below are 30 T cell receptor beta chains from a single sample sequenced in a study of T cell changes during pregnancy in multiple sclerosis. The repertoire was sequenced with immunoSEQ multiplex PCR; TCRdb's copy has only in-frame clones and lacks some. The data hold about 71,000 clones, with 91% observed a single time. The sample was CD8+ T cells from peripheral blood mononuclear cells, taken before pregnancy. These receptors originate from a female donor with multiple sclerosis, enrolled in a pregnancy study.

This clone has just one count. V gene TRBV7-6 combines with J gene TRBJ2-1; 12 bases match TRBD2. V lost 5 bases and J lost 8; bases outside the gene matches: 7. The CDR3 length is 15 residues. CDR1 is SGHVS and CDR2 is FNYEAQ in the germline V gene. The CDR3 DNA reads TGTGCCAGCAGCCCAGCTAGCGGGGGGGCGGATGAGCAGTTCTTC. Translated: CASSPASGGADEQFF.

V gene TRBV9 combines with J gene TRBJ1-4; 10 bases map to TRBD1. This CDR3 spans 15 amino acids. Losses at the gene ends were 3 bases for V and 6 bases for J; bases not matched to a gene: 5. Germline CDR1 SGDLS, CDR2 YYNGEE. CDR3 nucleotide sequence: TGTGCCAGCAGCGATGACAGGGGGCTGGATGAAAAACTGTTTTTT. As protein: CASSDDRGLDEKLFF.

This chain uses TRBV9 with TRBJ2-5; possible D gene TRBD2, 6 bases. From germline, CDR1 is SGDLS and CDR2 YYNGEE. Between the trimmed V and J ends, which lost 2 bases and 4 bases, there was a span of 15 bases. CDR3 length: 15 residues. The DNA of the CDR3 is TGTGCCAGCAGCGTTGGTAGCGGAAGTCGAGAGACCCAGTACTTC. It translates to CASSVGSGSRETQYF. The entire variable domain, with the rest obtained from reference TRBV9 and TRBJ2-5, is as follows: DSGVTQTPKHLITATGQRVTLRCSPRSGDLSVYWYQQSLDQGLQFLIQYYNGEERAKGNILERFSAQQFPDLHSELNLSSLELGDSALYFCASSVGSGSRETQYFGPGTRLLVL.

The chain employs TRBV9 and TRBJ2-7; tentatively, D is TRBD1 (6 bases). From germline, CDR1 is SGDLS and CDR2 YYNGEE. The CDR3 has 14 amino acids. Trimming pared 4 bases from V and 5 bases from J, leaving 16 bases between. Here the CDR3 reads CASSTEQGTDEQYF. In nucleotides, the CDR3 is TGTGCCAGCAGCACCGAACAGGGTACCGACGAGCAGTACTTC.

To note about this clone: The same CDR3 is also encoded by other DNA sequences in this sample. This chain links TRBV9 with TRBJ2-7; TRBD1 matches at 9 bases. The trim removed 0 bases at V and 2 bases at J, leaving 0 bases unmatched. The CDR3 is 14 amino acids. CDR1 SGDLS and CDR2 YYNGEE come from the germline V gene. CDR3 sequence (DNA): TGTGCCAGCAGCGTAGGACAGGGGGCCTACGAGCAGTACTTC. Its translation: CASSVGQGAYEQYF. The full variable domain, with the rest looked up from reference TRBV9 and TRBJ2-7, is DSGVTQTPKHLITATGQRVTLRCSPRSGDLSVYWYQQSLDQGLQFLIQYYNGEERAKGNILERFSAQQFPDLHSELNLSSLELGDSALYFCASSVGQGAYEQYFGPGTRLTVT.

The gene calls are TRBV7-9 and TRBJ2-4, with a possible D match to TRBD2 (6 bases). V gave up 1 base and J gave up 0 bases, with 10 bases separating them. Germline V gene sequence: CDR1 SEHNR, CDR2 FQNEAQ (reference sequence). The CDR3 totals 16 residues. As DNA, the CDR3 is TGTGCCAGCAGCTTAGAGTGGCGGGGAGCCAAAAACATTCAGTACTTC. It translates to CASSLEWRGAKNIQYF.

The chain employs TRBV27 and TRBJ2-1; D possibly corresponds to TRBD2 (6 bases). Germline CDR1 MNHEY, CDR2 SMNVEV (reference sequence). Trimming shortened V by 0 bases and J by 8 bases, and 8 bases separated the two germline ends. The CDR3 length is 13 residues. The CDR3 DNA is TGTGCCAGCAGTTTATCGTGGGGGGATGAGCAGTTCTTC. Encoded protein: CASSLSWGDEQFF.

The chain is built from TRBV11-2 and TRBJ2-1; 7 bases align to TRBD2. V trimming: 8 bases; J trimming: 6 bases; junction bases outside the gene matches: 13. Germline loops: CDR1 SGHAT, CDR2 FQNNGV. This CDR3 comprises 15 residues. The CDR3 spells CASGRAIGGFNEQFF. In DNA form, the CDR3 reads TGTGCCAGCGGGAGGGCCATCGGGGGGTTCAATGAGCAGTTCTTC. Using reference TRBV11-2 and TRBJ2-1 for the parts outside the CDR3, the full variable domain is EAGVAQSPRYKIIEKRQSVAFWCNPISGHATLYWYQQILGQGPKLLIQFQNNGVVDDSQLPKDRFSAERLKGVDSTLKIQPAKLEDSAVYLCASGRAIGGFNEQFFGPGTRLTVL.

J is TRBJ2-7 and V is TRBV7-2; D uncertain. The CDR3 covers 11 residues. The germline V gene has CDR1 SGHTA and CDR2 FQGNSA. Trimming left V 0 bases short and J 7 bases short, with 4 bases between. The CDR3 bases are TGTGCCAGCAGCTTAGCGAGAGAGCAGTACTTC. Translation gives CASSLAREQYF.

CDR3 DNA: TGCGCCAGCAGCTTGGGAGACGGGGGGCCCCAAGAGACCCAGTACTTC. It yields the protein CASSLGDGGPQETQYF. The chain has TRBV5-1 and TRBJ2-5, with D tentatively TRBD2 (7 bases). Looked up from germline, CDR1 is SGHRS and CDR2 is YFSETQ. The CDR3 spans 16 residues. Trimming removed 0 bases at V and 1 base at J, with 13 bases between.

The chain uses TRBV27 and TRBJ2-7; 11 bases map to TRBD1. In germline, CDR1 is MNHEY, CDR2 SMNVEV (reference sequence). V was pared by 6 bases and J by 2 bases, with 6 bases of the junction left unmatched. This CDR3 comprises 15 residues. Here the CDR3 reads CASSTGQGVPYEQYF. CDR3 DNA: TGTGCCAGCAGCACGGGACAGGGGGTCCCCTACGAGCAGTACTTC.

The CDR3 DNA reads as TGTGCCAGCAGCTTAGTATCTCAGCCCCAGCATTTT. It translates to CASSLVSQPQHF. The J gene is TRBJ1-5, the V gene TRBV11-3; D is uncertain. CDR3 length equals 12 residues. V was trimmed by 1 base and J by 6 bases, leaving 4 bases between them. The germline V gene encodes CDR1 SGHNT and CDR2 YENEEA.

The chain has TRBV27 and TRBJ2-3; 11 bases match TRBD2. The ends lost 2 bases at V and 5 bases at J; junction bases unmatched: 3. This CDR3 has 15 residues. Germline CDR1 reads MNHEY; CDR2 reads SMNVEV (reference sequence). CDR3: CASSLLAGGRDTQYF. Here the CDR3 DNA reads TGTGCCAGCAGTTTACTAGCGGGGGGCAGAGATACGCAGTATTTT.

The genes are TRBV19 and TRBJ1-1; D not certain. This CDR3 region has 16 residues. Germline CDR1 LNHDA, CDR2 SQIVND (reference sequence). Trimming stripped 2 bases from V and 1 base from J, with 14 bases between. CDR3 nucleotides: TGTGCCAGTAGTATAATGAGAGAGACAACGAACACTGAAGCTTTCTTT. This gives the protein CASSIMRETTNTEAFF. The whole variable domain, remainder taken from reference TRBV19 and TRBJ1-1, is DGGITQSPKYLFRKEGQNVTLSCEQNLNHDAMYWYRQDPGQGLRLIYYSQIVNDFQKGDIAEGYSVSREKKESFPLTVTSAQKNPTAFYLCASSIMRETTNTEAFFGQGTRLTVV.

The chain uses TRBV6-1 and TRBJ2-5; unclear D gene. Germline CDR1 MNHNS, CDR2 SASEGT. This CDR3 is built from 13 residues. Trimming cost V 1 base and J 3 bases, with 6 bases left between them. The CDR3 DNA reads TGTGCCAGCAGTGAAGTCGCGGAAGAGACCCAGTACTTC. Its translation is CASSEVAEETQYF.

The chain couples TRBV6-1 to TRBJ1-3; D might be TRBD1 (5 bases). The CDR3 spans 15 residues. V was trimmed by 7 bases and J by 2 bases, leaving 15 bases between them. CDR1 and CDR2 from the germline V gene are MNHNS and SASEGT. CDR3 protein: CASTELWGPGNTIYF. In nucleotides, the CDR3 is TGTGCCAGCACTGAGTTGTGGGGCCCTGGAAACACCATATATTTT.

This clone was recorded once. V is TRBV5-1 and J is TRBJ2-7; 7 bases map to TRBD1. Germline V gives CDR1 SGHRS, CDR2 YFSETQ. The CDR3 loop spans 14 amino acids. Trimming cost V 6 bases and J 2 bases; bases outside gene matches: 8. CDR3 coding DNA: TGCGCCAGCACCCCGGGACAGAAAACCTACGAGCAGTACTTC. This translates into CASTPGQKTYEQYF.

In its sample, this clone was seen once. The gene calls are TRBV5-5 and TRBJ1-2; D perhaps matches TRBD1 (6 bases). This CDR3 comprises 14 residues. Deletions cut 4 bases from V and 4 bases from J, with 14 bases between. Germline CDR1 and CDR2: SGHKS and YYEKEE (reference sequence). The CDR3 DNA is TGTGCCAGCAGCCCACGGGACACAATCTATGGCTACACCTTC. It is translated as CASSPRDTIYGYTF.

CDR3 sequence reads: CASTGGIGELFF. In DNA form, the CDR3 reads TGTGCCAGTACAGGGGGCATCGGGGAGCTGTTTTTT. The V call is TRBV19, the J call TRBJ2-2; TRBD1 matches 8 bases. Looked up from germline, CDR1 is LNHDA and CDR2 is SQIVND (reference sequence). The CDR3 sequence is 12 residues long. V lost 7 bases and J lost 7; bases outside the gene matches: 2.

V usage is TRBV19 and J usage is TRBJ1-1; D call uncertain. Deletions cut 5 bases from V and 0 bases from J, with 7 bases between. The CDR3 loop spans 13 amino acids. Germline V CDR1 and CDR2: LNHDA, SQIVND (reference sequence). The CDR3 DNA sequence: TGTGCCAGTAGTTACTCGTTGAACACTGAAGCTTTCTTT. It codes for CASSYSLNTEAFF.

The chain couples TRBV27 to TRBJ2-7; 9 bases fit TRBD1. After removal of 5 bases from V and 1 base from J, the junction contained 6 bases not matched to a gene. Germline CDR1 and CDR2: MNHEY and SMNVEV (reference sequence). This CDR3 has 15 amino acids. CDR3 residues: CASSISGTGSYEQYF. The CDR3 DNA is TGTGCCAGCAGTATCTCCGGGACAGGGTCCTACGAGCAGTACTTC.

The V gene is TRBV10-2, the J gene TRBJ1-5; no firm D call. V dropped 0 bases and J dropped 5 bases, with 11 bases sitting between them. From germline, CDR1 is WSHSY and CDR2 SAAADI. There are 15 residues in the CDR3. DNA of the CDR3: TGCGCCAGCAGTGAGTCTGTGTCAGATTATCAGCCCCAGCATTTT. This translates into CASSESVSDYQPQHF.

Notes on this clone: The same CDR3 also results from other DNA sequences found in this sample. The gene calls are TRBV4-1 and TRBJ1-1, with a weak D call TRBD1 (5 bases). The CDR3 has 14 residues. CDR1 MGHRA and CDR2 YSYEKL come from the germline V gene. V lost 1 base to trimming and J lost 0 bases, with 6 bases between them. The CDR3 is CASSQGQLNTEAFF. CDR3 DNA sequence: TGCGCCAGCAGCCAAGGACAGCTGAACACTGAAGCTTTCTTT.

CDR3 coding DNA: TGCGCCAGCAGCGCAACAACTATGAACACTGAAGCTTTCTTT. Translated, it gives CASSATTMNTEAFF. The rearrangement uses TRBV5-1 and TRBJ1-1, with no clear D. This CDR3 has 14 amino acids. Trimming left V 4 bases short and J 0 bases short, with 10 bases between. Germline V gene sequence: CDR1 SGHRS, CDR2 YFSETQ.

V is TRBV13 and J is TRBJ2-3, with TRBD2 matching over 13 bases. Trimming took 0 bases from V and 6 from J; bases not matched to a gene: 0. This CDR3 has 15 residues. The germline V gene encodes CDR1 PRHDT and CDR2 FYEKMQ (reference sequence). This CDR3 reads CASSLGTSGGDTQYF. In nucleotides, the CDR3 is TGTGCCAGCAGCTTAGGGACTAGCGGGGGGGATACGCAGTATTTT.

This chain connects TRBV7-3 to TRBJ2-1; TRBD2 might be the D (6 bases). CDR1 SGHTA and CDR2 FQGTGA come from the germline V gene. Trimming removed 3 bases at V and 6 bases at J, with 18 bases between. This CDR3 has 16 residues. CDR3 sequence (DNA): TGTGCCAGCAGCTTCTCGGTCGTGAGCGGGCGCAATGAGCAGTTCTTC. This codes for CASSFSVVSGRNEQFF. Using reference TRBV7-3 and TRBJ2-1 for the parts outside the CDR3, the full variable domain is GAGVSQTPSNKVTEKGKYVELRCDPISGHTALYWYRQSLGQGPEFLIYFQGTGAADDSGLPNDRFFAVRPEGSVSTLKIQRTERGDSAVYLCASSFSVVSGRNEQFFGPGTRLTVL.

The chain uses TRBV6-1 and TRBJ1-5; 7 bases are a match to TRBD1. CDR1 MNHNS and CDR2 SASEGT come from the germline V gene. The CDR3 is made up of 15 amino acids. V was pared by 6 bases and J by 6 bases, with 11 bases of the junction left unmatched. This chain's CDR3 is CASSPQEGAGQPQHF. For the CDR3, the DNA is TGTGCCAGCAGCCCTCAGGAGGGGGCTGGTCAGCCCCAGCATTTT.

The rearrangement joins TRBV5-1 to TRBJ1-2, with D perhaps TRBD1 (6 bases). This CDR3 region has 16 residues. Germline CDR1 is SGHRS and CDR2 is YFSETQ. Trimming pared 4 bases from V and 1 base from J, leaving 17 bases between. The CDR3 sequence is CASSLFWGRHNYGYTF. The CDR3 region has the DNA TGCGCCAGCAGCCTCTTCTGGGGGCGCCATAACTATGGCTACACCTTC.

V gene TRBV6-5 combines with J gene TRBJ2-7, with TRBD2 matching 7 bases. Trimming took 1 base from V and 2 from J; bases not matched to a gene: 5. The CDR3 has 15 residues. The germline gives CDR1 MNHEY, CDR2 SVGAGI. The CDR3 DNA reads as TGTGCCAGCAGTTACTTGGCGGGGGTCGCCTACGAGCAGTACTTC. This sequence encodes CASSYLAGVAYEQYF.

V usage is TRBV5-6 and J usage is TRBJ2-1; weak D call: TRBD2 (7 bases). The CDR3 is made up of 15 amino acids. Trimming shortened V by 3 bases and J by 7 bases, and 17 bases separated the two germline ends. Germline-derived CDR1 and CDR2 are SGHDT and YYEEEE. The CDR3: CASSSPSRGPNEQFF. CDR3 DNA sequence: TGTGCCAGCAGCTCCCCCTCGCGGGGGCCAAATGAGCAGTTCTTC.